A single T cell receptor (beta chain) is shown here with its context. Its antigen is not known. The data belong to a study of T cell responses to AZD1222 COVID-19 vaccine. Study outcomes and limitations: Clonal diversity was possibly underestimated, and the donors were mostly white British, with more females. Increased Spike-specific TCR breadth and depth were observed after two AZD1222 doses. Sampled repertoires all dated from after the peak T cell response.

Trimming took 5 bases from V and 6 from J, leaving 11 bases between them. CDR3 size: 13 residues. Germline V CDR1 and CDR2: LNHDA, SQIVND (reference sequence). Second-dose recipients at about 4 or about 12 weeks were treated as one pooled group. This table comes from immunoSEQ multiplex PCR, and its TCRdb copy is limited to in-frame clones, with some not included. The sample records roughly 200,000 clones, about nine tenths being singletons. The gene calls are TRBV19 and TRBJ1-5, with TRBD1 as a possible D gene (5 bases). The specimen comprised peripheral blood, sampled 28 days after the second AZD1222 dose. This receptor was identified in an adult who received the AZD1222 COVID-19 vaccine. In DNA form, the CDR3 reads TGTGCCAGTAGTTTTGTGGGGCTTCAGCCCCAGCATTTT. Translating it yields CASSFVGLQPQHF.